The clone carrying this T cell receptor (beta chain) was seen a single time. Its specificity is not known. Here immunoSEQ multiplex PCR was the method, and the copy in TCRdb shows in-frame clones only, minus some. The sample lists some 64,000 clones, roughly 84% seen once, with 8.5% to 9.5% in the top ten. The ends lost 7 bases at V and 7 bases at J; junction bases unmatched: 9. This CDR3 region has 15 residues. Germline CDR1 is MNHEY and CDR2 is SMNVEV (reference sequence). Time point indicated: week 11, during vaccination. Every vaccination contained 300 ug of the mutant IDH1 20-mer peptide and was paired with topical imiquimod. The record originates from a study of a mutant IDH1 vaccine in newly diagnosed glioma. The wider study: Beginning 4-6 weeks after radiotherapy alone, or with temozolomide cycles, vaccination took place.

The origin of this receptor is a woman between 45 and 65 years old with glioma. The sequences come from PBMCs, collected from a glioma patient whose treatment included an IDH1 peptide vaccine. The rearrangement joins TRBV27 to TRBJ2-1, with 11 bases aligning to TRBD2. The CDR3 region has the DNA TGTGCCAGCAATATAGCGGGGGGGACTTTGAATGAGCAGTTCTTC. It is translated as CASNIAGGTLNEQFF.